Listed below are T cell receptor beta chains from one sample, sequenced in a study of shared clonotypes between healthy human individuals. Sequenced by immunoSEQ multiplex PCR; TCRdb stores in-frame clones only, minus some. Of fewer than 3 million clones listed, 80% to 95% are singletons. The sequenced material came from naive CD4+ T cells from PBMCs. The receptors originated from a young man in good health. Some clones in this sample may be carry-over from other donors' samples. The CDR3 runs from the conserved cysteine through the conserved F or W. A D gene is named only where the DNA matches it firmly. Only part of the rows carry a size: once, few, many, or a class if the clone is expanded.

clone size,D gene,V gene,CDR3 length,CDR3 protein
.,.,TRBV7-2,16,CASSLGGFSSQYGYTF
.,.,TRBV29-1,15,CSVARQETSTDTQYF
.,.,TRBV29-1,18,CSAGSAGWEGMRGNEQFF
.,.,TRBV30,14,CAWTKGWGTDTQYF
.,.,TRBV12-5,12,CASGLAGDTQYF
once,.,TRBV7-9,13,CASSLGLGAEQYF
.,.,TRBV4-1,13,CASSQTPGYEQYF
.,TRBD1,TRBV4-2,14,CASSSGQGAEEQYF
.,.,TRBV18,12,CASSPIENEQFF
.,TRBD1,TRBV4-1,15,CASSQPQGARYEQYF
.,.,TRBV6-5,15,CASSYGWVRGTEAFF
.,.,TRBV19,14,CASSISTLTYEQYF
.,.,TRBV29-1,14,CSVTGTPSTDTQYF
.,.,TRBV19,14,CASSTRLGTGRLFF
few,.,TRBV7-8,14,CASSLIPGKTEAFF
.,.,TRBV7-2,13,CASSLGRGYEQFF
.,TRBD1,TRBV5-1,17,CASSPMTGGDSGNTIYF
.,TRBD1,TRBV11-2,17,CASSLDRGQGINYGYTF
once,.,TRBV11-3,16,CASSLGDFSSYNEQFF
.,.,TRBV2,10,CASMNNEQFF
.,TRBD1,TRBV19,13,CASSPADREEQYF
.,TRBD1,TRBV19,15,CASSRGQGSSYEQYF
.,.,TRBV13,13,CASREVGGRGYTF
.,.,TRBV4-3,15,CASSRTRGVSGELFF
.,TRBD2,TRBV11-2,19,CASSLDRGTSGRRGETQYF
.,TRBD2,TRBV19,17,CASTPRREGPSANIQYF
.,.,TRBV19,15,CASSIIHIRGETQYF
.,.,TRBV5-4,14,CAGRRDGPGTEAFF
.,.,TRBV20-1,11,CSARVGETQYF
once,TRBD1,TRBV6-1,15,CASSGRGRPGETQYF
.,TRBD2,TRBV5-1,15,CASSSGLASSYEQYF
.,.,TRBV18,13,CASSPGQRQPQHF
few,.,TRBV6-6,15,CASSYWRTGNTEAFF
.,TRBD1,TRBV18,17,CASSPPRQGSRNYGYTF
.,.,TRBV7-2,16,CASSLGLAIRYNEQFF